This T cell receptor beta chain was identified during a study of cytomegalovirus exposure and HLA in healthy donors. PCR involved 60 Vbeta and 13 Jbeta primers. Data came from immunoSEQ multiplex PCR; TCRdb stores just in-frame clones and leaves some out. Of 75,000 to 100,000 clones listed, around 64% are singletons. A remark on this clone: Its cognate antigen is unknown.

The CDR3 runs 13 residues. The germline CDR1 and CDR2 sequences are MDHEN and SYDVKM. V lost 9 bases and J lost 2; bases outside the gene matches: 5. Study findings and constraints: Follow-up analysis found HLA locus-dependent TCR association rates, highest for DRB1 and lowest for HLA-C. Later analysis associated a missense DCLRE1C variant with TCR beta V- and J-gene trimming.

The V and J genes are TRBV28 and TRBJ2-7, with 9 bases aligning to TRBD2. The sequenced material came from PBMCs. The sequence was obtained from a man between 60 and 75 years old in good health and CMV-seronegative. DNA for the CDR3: TGTGCCAGTAGAGCGGGGGGCGCCTACGAGCAGTACTTC. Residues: CASRAGGAYEQYF.